A single sample gave rise to the 21 T cell receptor beta chains below, sequenced in a study of T cell responses to AZD1222 COVID-19 vaccine. Some clones are missing from TCRdb's copy, which holds only in-frame ones; the method was immunoSEQ multiplex PCR. The table lists tens of thousands of clones, 75% to 95% of them singletons. This specimen was peripheral blood, taken 28 days after the second AZD1222 dose. These receptors originate from an adult who received the AZD1222 COVID-19 vaccine.

In its sample, this clone was seen once. The rearrangement uses TRBV6-5 and TRBJ1-1, with 9 bases aligning to TRBD1. CDR1 is MNHEY and CDR2 is SVGAGI in the germline V gene. V lost 7 bases to trimming and J lost 3 bases; unmatched junction nucleotides: 6. The CDR3 covers 14 residues. This CDR3 is CASNRRTGDTEAFF. The DNA of the CDR3 is TGTGCCAGCAATCGAAGGACAGGGGACACTGAAGCTTTCTTT.

The chain has TRBV27 and TRBJ1-3; D not resolved. This CDR3 has 14 amino acids. Between the trimmed V and J ends, which lost 6 bases and 8 bases, there was a span of 17 bases. Germline V CDR1 and CDR2: MNHEY, SMNVEV (reference sequence). The CDR3 region is CASRGGGSGDTIYF. In nucleotides, the CDR3 is TGTGCCAGCAGGGGAGGCGGTTCCGGGGACACCATATATTTT.

This sequence joins TRBV12-3 or TRBV12-4 and TRBJ2-2; D unresolved. This CDR3 is 13 amino acids long. Trimming took off 6 bases at V and 6 bases at J, with 11 bases between the two ends. The CDR3 sequence is CASSMMWPGELFF. The CDR3 DNA is TGTGCCAGCAGCATGATGTGGCCCGGGGAGCTGTTTTTT.

The chain uses TRBV28 and TRBJ2-1, with D uncertain. Looked up from germline, CDR1 is MDHEN and CDR2 is SYDVKM. The CDR3 length is 11 residues. The V and J ends lost 6 bases and 4 bases respectively, with 4 bases between them. The CDR3 DNA reads TGTGCCAGCAGGCAGTACAATGAGCAGTTCTTC. As protein: CASRQYNEQFF.

The chain carries TRBV7-9 and TRBJ2-7; perhaps TRBD2 as D (5 bases). The CDR3 is made up of 12 amino acids. Trimming removed 4 bases at V and 3 bases at J, with 7 bases between. Germline V gene sequence: CDR1 SEHNR, CDR2 FQNEAQ (reference sequence). CDR3 in amino acids: CASSYGIYEQYF. CDR3 coding DNA: TGTGCCAGCAGCTACGGGATCTACGAGCAGTACTTC.

This clone appeared a single time. The chain is built from TRBV18 and TRBJ2-3; D not resolved. V was clipped by 4 bases and J by 6 bases, with 5 bases between them. The CDR3 contains 11 residues. Germline V gene sequence: CDR1 KGHSH, CDR2 LQKENI. CDR3 nucleotides: TGTGCCAGCTCACGTGAGGATACGCAGTATTTT. It codes for CASSREDTQYF.

V is TRBV6-5 and J is TRBJ2-5; no reliable D call. Trimming pared 6 bases from V and 2 bases from J, leaving 13 bases between. The germline CDR1 and CDR2 sequences are MNHEY and SVGAGI. The CDR3 extends over 14 amino acids. CDR3 sequence: CASSLDTSQETQYF. The CDR3 DNA sequence: TGTGCCAGCAGCCTTGACACGTCGCAAGAGACCCAGTACTTC.

J is TRBJ1-5 and V is TRBV28, with D perhaps TRBD1 (6 bases). Trimming pared 2 bases from V and 7 bases from J, leaving 15 bases between. The CDR3 consists of 15 residues. Germline V gene data show CDR1 as MDHEN and CDR2 as SYDVKM. The CDR3: CASSLVSAGEQPQHF. The CDR3 DNA reads as TGTGCCAGCAGTTTAGTTTCGGCAGGGGAACAGCCCCAGCATTTT.

The chain is built from TRBV6-4 and TRBJ2-1; TRBD2 agrees at 15 bases. The CDR3 totals 17 residues. Germline V gene sequence: CDR1 MRHNA, CDR2 SNTAGT. J was trimmed by 7 bases and V by 6 bases; bases with no gene match: 10. As DNA, the CDR3 is TGTGCCAGCAGCGCCCAGGGACTAGCGGGAGGATGGAATGAGCAGTTCTTC. As protein: CASSAQGLAGGWNEQFF.

The chain has TRBV14 and TRBJ1-2; D uncertain. From germline, CDR1 is SGHDN and CDR2 FVKESK. The CDR3 spans 13 residues. V was shortened by 5 bases and J by 1 base, with 8 bases between the two germline ends. The chain's CDR3 is CASSSTLNYGYTF. The CDR3 bases are TGTGCCAGCAGCTCTACACTTAACTATGGCTACACCTTC.

The chain links TRBV7-9 to TRBJ1-2; 11 bases are a match to TRBD1. The trim removed 5 bases at V and 6 bases at J, leaving 8 bases unmatched. The CDR3 runs to 15 residues. Germline V CDR1 and CDR2: SEHNR, FQNEAQ (reference sequence). The CDR3: CASSPTLGQGDGYTF. CDR3 DNA: TGTGCCAGCAGCCCAACATTGGGACAGGGGGATGGCTACACCTTC.

The chain carries TRBV5-1 and TRBJ2-5, with D maybe TRBD1 (5 bases). CDR3 length: 14 residues. Germline CDR1 is SGHRS and CDR2 is YFSETQ. V shed 1 base and J shed 3 bases, with 10 bases lying between them. CDR3 sequence (DNA): TGCGCCAGCAGCTTGACTCCGGACAAAGAGACCCAGTACTTC. It specifies CASSLTPDKETQYF.

This rearrangement joins TRBV28 to TRBJ2-7, with D possibly being TRBD1 (5 bases). Trimming removed 5 bases from V and 7 bases from J, with 12 bases in between. This CDR3 has 12 amino acids. Germline CDR1 MDHEN, CDR2 SYDVKM. CDR3 nucleotides: TGTGCCAGCAGTCCAGGGTCCTGGGAGCAGTACTTC. This gives the protein CASSPGSWEQYF.

This chain links TRBV28 with TRBJ2-2; TRBD2 agrees at 10 bases. Germline CDR1 and CDR2: MDHEN and SYDVKM. V dropped 10 bases and J dropped 5; count of bases not matched to a gene: 13. This CDR3 comprises 16 residues. The CDR3: CATGGASGSGTGELFF. Here the CDR3 DNA reads TGTGCCACAGGGGGGGCTAGCGGGAGTGGAACCGGGGAGCTGTTTTTT.

In this sample, this clone turned up a few times. This rearrangement joins TRBV10-3 to TRBJ1-2; 8 bases line up with TRBD1. The germline V gene has CDR1 ENHRY and CDR2 SYGVKD. This CDR3 contains 14 residues. The ends lost 2 bases at V and 4 bases at J; junction bases unmatched: 3. The CDR3 nucleotides are TGTGCCATCAGTGAGACAGGGGGGATCTATGGCTACACCTTC. Amino acids: CAISETGGIYGYTF.

This chain joins TRBV3-1 (or the pseudogene TRBV3-2) and TRBJ2-1; no reliable D call. Germline CDR1 and CDR2: LGHDT and YNNKEL (reference sequence). V lost 3 bases and J lost 5, with 14 bases in between. This CDR3 contains 15 residues. The CDR3, as DNA: TGTGCCAGCAGCCATGTCGGGCGGTTAGACAATGAGCAGTTCTTC. Its translation: CASSHVGRLDNEQFF.

This chain uses TRBV7-6 with TRBJ2-5; 9 bases fit TRBD2. After removal of 1 base from V and 1 base from J, the junction contained 4 bases not matched to a gene. CDR1 and CDR2 (germline): SGHVS, FNYEAQ. The CDR3 extends over 16 amino acids. The CDR3 DNA is TGTGCCAGCAGCTTAGGTATTAGCGGGAGCCAAGAGACCCAGTACTTC. Translated, it gives CASSLGISGSQETQYF.

The rearrangement joins TRBV19 to TRBJ1-5, with D maybe TRBD1 (5 bases). CDR1 LNHDA and CDR2 SQIVND come from the germline V gene (reference sequence). V shed 7 bases and J shed 6 bases, with 10 bases lying between them. This CDR3 spans 12 amino acids. The DNA for the CDR3 is TGTGCCAGTACCTCAGGGTTTCAGCCCCAGCATTTT. Its translation is CASTSGFQPQHF.

The genes are TRBV6-5 and TRBJ2-1, with D uncertain. Looked up from germline, CDR1 is MNHEY and CDR2 is SVGAGI. CDR3 size: 12 residues. Trimming shortened V by 4 bases and J by 12 bases, and 13 bases separated the two germline ends. The CDR3 spells CASSSQPYGQFF. The CDR3 DNA reads TGTGCCAGCAGTTCCCAGCCCTACGGGCAGTTCTTC.

The chain employs TRBV19 and TRBJ2-1; 13 bases line up with TRBD2. Unmatched junction bases numbered 9, after V lost 7 bases and J lost 12 bases. Germline values: CDR1 LNHDA, CDR2 SQIVND (reference sequence). The CDR3 loop spans 14 amino acids. The DNA for the CDR3 is TGTGCCAGTACCCCCCCGGGACTAGCGGGACCGCAGTTCTTC. It yields the protein CASTPPGLAGPQFF.

The gene calls are TRBV14 and TRBJ2-7; no reliable D call. Germline CDR1 reads SGHDN; CDR2 reads FVKESK. Trimming pared 0 bases from V and 3 bases from J, leaving 6 bases between. There are 13 residues in the CDR3. The CDR3 here is CASSQEAGYEQYF. CDR3 coding DNA: TGTGCCAGCAGCCAAGAAGCAGGCTACGAGCAGTACTTC.